This T cell receptor (beta chain) was identified in a study of control samples from healthy donors and cancer patients. This CDR3 comprises 13 residues. CDR1 and CDR2 from the germline V gene are LGHDT and YNNKEL (reference sequence). The V and J ends lost 4 bases and 5 bases, in that order; junction bases with no gene match: 2. Using immunoSEQ multiplex PCR, the repertoire was profiled, and TCRdb retains in-frame clones only, with some absent. The sample holds 100,000 to 150,000 clones, 92% seen once. The chain is built from TRBV3-1 (or the pseudogene TRBV3-2) and TRBJ1-1, with 9 bases aligning to TRBD1. This receptor was obtained from a woman aged 45 to 65 in good health. Input material: blood. DNA of the CDR3: TGTGCCAGCAGCCTAGGACAGGGGACTGAAGCTTTCTTT. Translating it yields CASSLGQGTEAFF.